These 10 T cell receptor beta chains share one sample of origin, sequenced in a study of T cell responses to AZD1222 COVID-19 vaccine (TCRdb year 2021). Receptor libraries were prepared by the immunoSEQ multiplex PCR assay. TCRdb holds this immuneACCESS table with in-frame rearrangements only. Some clones are missing; in checked studies, unresolved V genes explain under half, and the rest has no known cause. The sample table lists fewer than 120,000 clones, roughly nine tenths of them with a count of one. About 3.3% of the sample goes to the ten largest clones. Read against the paper, the sample's time point label means: baseline before first vaccination. Sequenced here: peripheral blood, sampled on day 0 of AZD1222 vaccination. These receptors all come from an adult in good health.

CDR3 sequence reads: CASSLGSSQETQYF. The CDR3 DNA is TGTGCCAGTAGTCTAGGCAGCTCACAAGAGACCCAGTACTTC. This chain uses TRBV19 with TRBJ2-5; D not resolved. The V and J ends lost 5 bases and 2 bases respectively, with 12 bases between them. The CDR3 totals 14 residues. Germline V gene sequence: CDR1 LNHDA, CDR2 SQIVND (reference sequence). Drawing the rest from reference TRBV19 and TRBJ2-5, the complete variable domain is DGGITQSPKYLFRKEGQNVTLSCEQNLNHDAMYWYRQDPGQGLRLIYYSQIVNDFQKGDIAEGYSVSREKKESFPLTVTSAQKNPTAFYLCASSLGSSQETQYFGPGTRLLVL.

This clone was counted between two and nine times. The genes are TRBV5-5 and TRBJ1-1; D remains ambiguous. The CDR3 is made up of 14 amino acids. The V and J ends lost 1 base and 0 bases respectively, with 7 bases between them. From germline, CDR1 is SGHKS and CDR2 YYEKEE (reference sequence). The DNA of the CDR3 is TGTGCCAGCAGCTTGCAGGTCATGAACACTGAAGCTTTCTTT. Its translation: CASSLQVMNTEAFF. The full variable domain, completed using reference TRBV5-5 and TRBJ1-1, is DAGVTQSPTHLIKTRGQQVTLRCSPISGHKSVSWYQQVLGQGPQFIFQYYEKEERGRGNFPDRFSARQFPNYSSELNVNALLLGDSALYLCASSLQVMNTEAFFGQGTRLTVV.

This clone was seen more than once but under ten times. The V gene is TRBV2, the J gene TRBJ1-2, with 8 bases aligning to TRBD1. The CDR3 runs to 16 residues. Germline values: CDR1 SNHLY, CDR2 FYNNEI. The V segment lost 4 bases and the J segment 4 bases; nucleotides outside the gene matches: 11. The CDR3 region has the DNA TGTGCCAGCAGTGGTGGAGGGACAGGTCGAGGCTATGGCTACACCTTC. Translated: CASSGGGTGRGYGYTF.

The chain combines TRBV7-6 with TRBJ2-7; D not resolved. The CDR3 length is 15 residues. Germline CDR1 SGHVS, CDR2 FNYEAQ. V lost 1 base, J lost 2 bases, and 12 bases lay in between. The CDR3, as DNA: TGTGCCAGCAGCTTAGTCGTAGGTAGGGCCTACGAGCAGTACTTC. Protein product: CASSLVVGRAYEQYF.

This clone has more than one count but fewer than ten. The chain employs TRBV3-1 (or the pseudogene TRBV3-2) and TRBJ1-2, with D unresolved. The CDR3 is made up of 9 amino acids. Germline loops: CDR1 LGHDT, CDR2 YNNKEL (reference sequence). The CDR3 DNA reads as TGTCTTAAAACGGGAGGCTACACCTTC. Translation gives CLKTGGYTF.

The V call is TRBV7-3, the J call TRBJ2-3; D might be TRBD2 (5 bases). This CDR3 region has 15 residues. Germline assignment: CDR1 SGHTA and CDR2 FQGTGA. Trimming pared 0 bases from V and 2 bases from J, leaving 9 bases between. The CDR3, as DNA: TGTGCCAGCAGCTTAACCCCCGGACTCACAGATACGCAGTATTTT. This encodes CASSLTPGLTDTQYF.

This chain uses TRBV11-2 with TRBJ2-2; D is possibly TRBD1 or TRBD2 (5 bases each). There are 17 residues in the CDR3. Germline V gene sequence: CDR1 SGHAT, CDR2 FQNNGV. Trimming took 4 bases from V and 0 from J, leaving 15 bases between them. The CDR3 sequence is CASSSGRGRTNTGELFF. The CDR3 nucleotides read TGTGCCAGCAGCTCGGGCCGGGGCAGAACGAACACCGGGGAGCTGTTTTTT.

The chain is built from TRBV7-2 and TRBJ2-1, with TRBD1 as a possible D gene (5 bases). Trimming removed 3 bases from V and 8 bases from J, with 23 bases in between. CDR1 SGHTA and CDR2 FQGNSA come from the germline V gene. The CDR3 extends over 17 amino acids. The chain's CDR3 is CASSFQSIAPKGDEQFF. CDR3 DNA sequence: TGTGCCAGCAGCTTCCAATCTATAGCCCCCAAAGGGGATGAGCAGTTCTTC.

The rearrangement uses TRBV5-1 and TRBJ2-5; D uncertain. CDR1 is SGHRS, CDR2 YFSETQ, per germline. The CDR3 extends over 13 amino acids. Trimming removed 0 bases from V and 4 bases from J, with 7 bases in between. The CDR3 DNA reads TGCGCCAGCAGCTTGGATCGAAGAGAGACCCAGTACTTC. Translating it yields CASSLDRRETQYF.

The chain joins TRBV14 to TRBJ1-1, with a possible D match to TRBD1 (5 bases). This CDR3 region has 13 residues. Germline lookup yields CDR1 SGHDN and CDR2 FVKESK. The germline V and J ends were trimmed by 1 base and 5 bases, with 8 bases remaining between them. CDR3 in amino acids: CASSQGQRTEAFF. CDR3 nucleotides: TGTGCCAGCAGCCAAGGACAGCGGACTGAAGCTTTCTTT.